The subject of this entry is one TCR beta chain. Its antigen is not known. The entry originates in a study of blood T cells in healthy people across ages. General study results and limits: Investigators treated diversity estimates from one million T cells as underestimates.

With a J-beta primer mix and a sample-barcoded 5' primer, a second PCR ran about 7 to 11 cycles. TCRdb re-called the 5' RACE reads through MiXCR, storing one row per CDR3 protein. The data show about 780,000 distinct CDR3 sequences, about 46% seen once. This CDR3 is built from 14 residues. Trimming pared 1 base from V and 9 bases from J, leaving 15 bases between. Per the germline V gene, CDR1 is MGHRA and CDR2 is YSYEKL. Sample: blood. The chain employs TRBV4-1 and TRBJ1-2; tentative D call: TRBD1 (5 bases). This receptor was identified in an elderly man in good health. CDR3 amino acids: CASSQGPGGFSYTF. CDR3 DNA: TGCGCCAGCAGCCAAGGTCCCGGGGGTTTCAGCTACACCTTC.